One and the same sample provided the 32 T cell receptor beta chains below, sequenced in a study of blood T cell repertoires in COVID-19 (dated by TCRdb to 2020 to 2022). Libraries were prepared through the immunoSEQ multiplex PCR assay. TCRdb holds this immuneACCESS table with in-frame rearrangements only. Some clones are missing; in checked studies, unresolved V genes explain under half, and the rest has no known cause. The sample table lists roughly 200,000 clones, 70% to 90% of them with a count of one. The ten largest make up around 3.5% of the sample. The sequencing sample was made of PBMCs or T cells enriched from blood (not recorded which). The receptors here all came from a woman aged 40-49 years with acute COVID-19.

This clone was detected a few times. DNA for the CDR3: TGTGCCAGCAAACATACAGGGTCGGAAGAGCAGTACTTC. Translating gives CASKHTGSEEQYF. J is TRBJ2-7 and V is TRBV9; D is perhaps TRBD1 (6 bases). The V gene's germline CDR1 is SGDLS and CDR2 YYNGEE. Trimming left V 6 bases short and J 7 bases short, with 17 bases between. This CDR3 comprises 13 residues.

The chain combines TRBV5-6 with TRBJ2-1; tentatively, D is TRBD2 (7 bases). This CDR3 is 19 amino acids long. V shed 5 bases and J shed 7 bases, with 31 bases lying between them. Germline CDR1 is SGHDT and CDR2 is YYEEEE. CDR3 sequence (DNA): TGTGCCAGCAGTCACGCCGTTGGGGGGGGCTCAGTTATAAGAAATGAGCAGTTCTTC. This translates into CASSHAVGGGSVIRNEQFF.

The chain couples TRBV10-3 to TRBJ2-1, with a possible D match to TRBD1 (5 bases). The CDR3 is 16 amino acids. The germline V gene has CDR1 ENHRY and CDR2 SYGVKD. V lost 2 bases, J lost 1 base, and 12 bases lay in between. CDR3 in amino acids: CAISERRGLSYNEQFF. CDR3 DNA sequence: TGTGCCATCAGTGAGCGTAGGGGCTTATCCTACAATGAGCAGTTCTTC.

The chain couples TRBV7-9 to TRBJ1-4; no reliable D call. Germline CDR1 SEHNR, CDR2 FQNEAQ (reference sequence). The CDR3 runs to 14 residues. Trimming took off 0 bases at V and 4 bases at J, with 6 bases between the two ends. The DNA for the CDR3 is TGTGCCAGCAGCTTAGCACAGTATAATGAAAAACTGTTTTTT. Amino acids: CASSLAQYNEKLFF.

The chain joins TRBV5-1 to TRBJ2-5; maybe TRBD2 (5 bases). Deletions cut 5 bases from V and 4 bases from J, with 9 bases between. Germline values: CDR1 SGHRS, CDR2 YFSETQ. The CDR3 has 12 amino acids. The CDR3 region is CASSNGGETQYF. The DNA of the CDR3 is TGCGCCAGCAGTAACGGAGGAGAGACCCAGTACTTC.

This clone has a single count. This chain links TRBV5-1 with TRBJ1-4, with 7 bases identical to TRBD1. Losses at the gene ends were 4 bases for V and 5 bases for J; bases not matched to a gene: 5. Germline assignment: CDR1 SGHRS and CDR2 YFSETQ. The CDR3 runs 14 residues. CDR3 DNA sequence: TGCGCCAGCAGCCTGGGACAGCTAAATGAAAAACTGTTTTTT. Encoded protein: CASSLGQLNEKLFF.

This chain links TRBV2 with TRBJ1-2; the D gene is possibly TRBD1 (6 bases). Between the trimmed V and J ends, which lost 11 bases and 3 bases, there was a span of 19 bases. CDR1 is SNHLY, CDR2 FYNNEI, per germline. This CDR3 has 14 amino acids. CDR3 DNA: TGTGCCCCCCGAGGGCAGGGGAGGGACTATGGCTACACCTTC. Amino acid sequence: CAPRGQGRDYGYTF.

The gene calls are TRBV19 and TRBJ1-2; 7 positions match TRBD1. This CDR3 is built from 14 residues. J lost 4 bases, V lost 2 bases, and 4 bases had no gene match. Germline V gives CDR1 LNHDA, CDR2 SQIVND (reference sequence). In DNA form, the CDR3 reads TGTGCCAGTAGTATATCCCGGGACAGCTATGGCTACACCTTC. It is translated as CASSISRDSYGYTF. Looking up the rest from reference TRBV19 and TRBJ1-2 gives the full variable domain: DGGITQSPKYLFRKEGQNVTLSCEQNLNHDAMYWYRQDPGQGLRLIYYSQIVNDFQKGDIAEGYSVSREKKESFPLTVTSAQKNPTAFYLCASSISRDSYGYTFGSGTRLTVV.

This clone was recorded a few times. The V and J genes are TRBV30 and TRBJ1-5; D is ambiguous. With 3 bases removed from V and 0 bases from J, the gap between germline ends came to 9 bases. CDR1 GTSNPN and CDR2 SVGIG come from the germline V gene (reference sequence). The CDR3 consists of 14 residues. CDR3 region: CAWSSVRSNQPQHF. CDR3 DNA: TGTGCCTGGAGCAGTGTACGTAGCAATCAGCCCCAGCATTTT.

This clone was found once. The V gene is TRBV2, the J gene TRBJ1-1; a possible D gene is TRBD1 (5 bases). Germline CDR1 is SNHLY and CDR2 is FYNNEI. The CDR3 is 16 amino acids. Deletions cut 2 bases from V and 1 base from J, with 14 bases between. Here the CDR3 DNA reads TGTGCCAGCAGTGAATTGGGGGGGTTGGAGAACACTGAAGCTTTCTTT. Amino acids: CASSELGGLENTEAFF.

Written as DNA, the CDR3 is TGTGCCAGCAGTTACTATCCCACTAATGAGCAGTTCTTC. Its translation is CASSYYPTNEQFF. The chain couples TRBV6-6 to TRBJ2-1; no clear D gene. The CDR3 length is 13 residues. CDR1 is MNHNY, CDR2 SVGAGI, per germline (reference sequence). Deletions cut 1 base from V and 7 bases from J, with 8 bases between.

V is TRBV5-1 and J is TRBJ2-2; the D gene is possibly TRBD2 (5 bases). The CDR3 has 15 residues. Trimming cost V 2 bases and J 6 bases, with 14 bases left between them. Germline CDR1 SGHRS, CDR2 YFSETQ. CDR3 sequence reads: CASSFSVGDAGELFF. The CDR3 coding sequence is TGCGCCAGCAGCTTCTCGGTGGGAGACGCCGGGGAGCTGTTTTTT. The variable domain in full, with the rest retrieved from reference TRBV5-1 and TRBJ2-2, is KAGVTQTPRYLIKTRGQQVTLSCSPISGHRSVSWYQQTPGQGLQFLFEYFSETQRNKGNFPGRFSGRQFSNSRSEMNVSTLELGDSALYLCASSFSVGDAGELFFGEGSRLTVL.

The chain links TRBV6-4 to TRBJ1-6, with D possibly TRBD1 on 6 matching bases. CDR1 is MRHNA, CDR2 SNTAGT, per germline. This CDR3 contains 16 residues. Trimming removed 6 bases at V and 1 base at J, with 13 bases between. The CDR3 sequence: CASREKGGSYNSPLHF. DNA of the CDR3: TGTGCCAGCAGGGAAAAAGGGGGATCCTATAATTCACCCCTCCACTTT.

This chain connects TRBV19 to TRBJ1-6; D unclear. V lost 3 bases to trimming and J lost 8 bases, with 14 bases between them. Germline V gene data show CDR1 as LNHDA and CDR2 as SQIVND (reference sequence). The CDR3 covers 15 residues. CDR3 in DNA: TGTGCCAGTAGTATGTTCTCAGGAGGTGATTCACCCCTCCACTTT. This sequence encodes CASSMFSGGDSPLHF.

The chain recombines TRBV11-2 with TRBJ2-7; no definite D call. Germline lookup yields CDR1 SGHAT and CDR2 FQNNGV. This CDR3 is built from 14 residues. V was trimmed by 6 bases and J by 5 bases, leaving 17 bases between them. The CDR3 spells CASRRVSGRDEQYF. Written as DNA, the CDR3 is TGTGCCAGCAGGCGAGTTAGTGGTCGGGACGAGCAGTACTTC.

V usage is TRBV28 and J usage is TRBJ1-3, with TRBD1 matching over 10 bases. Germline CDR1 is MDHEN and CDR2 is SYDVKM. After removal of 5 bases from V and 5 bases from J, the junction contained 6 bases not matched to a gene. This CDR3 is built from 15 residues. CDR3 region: CASSPRTGGRNTIYF. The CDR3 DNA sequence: TGTGCCAGCAGTCCTAGGACAGGGGGAAGAAACACCATATATTTT.

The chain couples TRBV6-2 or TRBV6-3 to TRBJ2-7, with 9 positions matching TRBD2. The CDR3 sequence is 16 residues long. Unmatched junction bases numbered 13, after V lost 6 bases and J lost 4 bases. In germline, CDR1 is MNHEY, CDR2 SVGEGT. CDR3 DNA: TGTGCCAGCAGCCTACGTGTACTAGCGGGCACTTACGAGCAGTACTTC. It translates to CASSLRVLAGTYEQYF.

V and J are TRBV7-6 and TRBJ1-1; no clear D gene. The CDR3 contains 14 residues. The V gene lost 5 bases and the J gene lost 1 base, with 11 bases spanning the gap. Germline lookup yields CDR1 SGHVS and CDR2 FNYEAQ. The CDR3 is CASSQRDKNTEAFF. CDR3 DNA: TGTGCCAGCAGCCAGAGGGATAAGAACACTGAAGCTTTCTTT.

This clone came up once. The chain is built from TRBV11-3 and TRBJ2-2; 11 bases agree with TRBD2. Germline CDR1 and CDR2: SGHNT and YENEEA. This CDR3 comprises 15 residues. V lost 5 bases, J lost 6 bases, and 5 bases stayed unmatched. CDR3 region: CASSRRTSGSGELFF. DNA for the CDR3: TGTGCCAGCAGCCGTCGGACTAGCGGGTCCGGGGAGCTGTTTTTT.

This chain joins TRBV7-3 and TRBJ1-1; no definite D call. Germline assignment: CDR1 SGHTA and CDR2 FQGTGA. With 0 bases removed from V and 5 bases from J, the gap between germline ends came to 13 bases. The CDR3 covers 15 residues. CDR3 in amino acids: CASSLTGGGRTEAFF. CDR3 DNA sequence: TGTGCCAGCAGCTTAACGGGCGGCGGGAGGACTGAAGCTTTCTTT.

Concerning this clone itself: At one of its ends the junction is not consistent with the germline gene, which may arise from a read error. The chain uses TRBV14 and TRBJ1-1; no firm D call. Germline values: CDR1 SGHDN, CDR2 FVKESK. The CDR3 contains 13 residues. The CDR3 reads CASSQDIINPPGF. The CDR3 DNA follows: TGTGCCAGCAGCCAAGATATCATTAACCCACCGGGCTTT.

The CDR3 nucleotides are TGTGCCAGCAGCCTCCCAGGGGCAACTAATGAAAAACTGTTTTTT. Amino acid sequence: CASSLPGATNEKLFF. The rearrangement joins TRBV3-1 (or the pseudogene TRBV3-2) to TRBJ1-4, with a possible D match to TRBD1 (6 bases). Between the trimmed V and J ends, which lost 4 bases and 0 bases, there was a span of 9 bases. The CDR3 loop spans 15 amino acids. CDR1 LGHDT and CDR2 YNNKEL come from the germline V gene (reference sequence).

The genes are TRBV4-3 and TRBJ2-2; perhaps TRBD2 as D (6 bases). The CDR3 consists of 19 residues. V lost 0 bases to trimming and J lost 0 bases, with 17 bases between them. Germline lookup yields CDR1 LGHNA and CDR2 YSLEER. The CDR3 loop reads CASSQDLMRGIANTGELFF. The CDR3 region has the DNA TGCGCCAGCAGCCAAGATCTCATGCGGGGAATCGCGAACACCGGGGAGCTGTTTTTT.

CDR3 protein: CASSLDRDQPQHF. The CDR3 bases are TGTGCCAGCAGTTTAGATCGTGATCAGCCCCAGCATTTT. The chain uses TRBV12-3 or TRBV12-4 and TRBJ1-5; D remains ambiguous. The CDR3 extends over 13 amino acids. V shed 1 base and J shed 5 bases, with 6 bases lying between them.

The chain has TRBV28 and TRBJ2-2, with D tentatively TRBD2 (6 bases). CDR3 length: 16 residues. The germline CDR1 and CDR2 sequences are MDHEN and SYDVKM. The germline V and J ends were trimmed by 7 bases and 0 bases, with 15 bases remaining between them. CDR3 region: CASTPLRGANTGELFF. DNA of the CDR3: TGTGCCAGCACCCCATTGCGGGGTGCGAACACCGGGGAGCTGTTTTTT.

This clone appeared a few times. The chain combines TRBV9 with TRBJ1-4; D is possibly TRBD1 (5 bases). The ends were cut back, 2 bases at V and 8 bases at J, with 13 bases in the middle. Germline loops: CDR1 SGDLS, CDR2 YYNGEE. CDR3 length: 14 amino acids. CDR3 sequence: CASSVGKWGEKLFF. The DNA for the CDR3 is TGTGCCAGCAGCGTGGGGAAATGGGGCGAAAAACTGTTTTTT.

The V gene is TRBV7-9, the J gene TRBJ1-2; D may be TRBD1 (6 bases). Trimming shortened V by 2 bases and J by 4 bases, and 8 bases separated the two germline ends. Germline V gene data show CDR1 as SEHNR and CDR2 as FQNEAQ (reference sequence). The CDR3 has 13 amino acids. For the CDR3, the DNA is TGTGCCAGCAGCTTACAGGGGATCTATGGCTACACCTTC. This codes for CASSLQGIYGYTF.

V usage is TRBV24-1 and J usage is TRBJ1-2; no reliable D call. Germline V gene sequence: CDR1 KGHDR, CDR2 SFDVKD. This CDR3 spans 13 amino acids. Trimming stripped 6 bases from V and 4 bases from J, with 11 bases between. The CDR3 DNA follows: TGTGCCACCAGTCACAGCTTCACCTATGGCTACACCTTC. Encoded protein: CATSHSFTYGYTF.

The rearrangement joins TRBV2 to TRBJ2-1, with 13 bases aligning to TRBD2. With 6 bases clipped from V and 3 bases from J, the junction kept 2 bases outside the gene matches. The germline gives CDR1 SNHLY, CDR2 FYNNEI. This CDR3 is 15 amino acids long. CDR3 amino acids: CASRRTSGGYNEQFF. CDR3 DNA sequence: TGTGCCAGCAGGAGGACTAGCGGGGGCTACAATGAGCAGTTCTTC.

The CDR3 DNA is TGTGCCAGCAGCCGGGACAGGGGGGATGAAAAACTGTTTTTT. It yields the protein CASSRDRGDEKLFF. This chain links TRBV9 with TRBJ1-4, with 11 nucleotides matching TRBD1. Germline V gene data show CDR1 as SGDLS and CDR2 as YYNGEE. The CDR3 consists of 14 residues. With V trimmed by 4 bases and J by 6 bases, 2 bases remained unmatched.

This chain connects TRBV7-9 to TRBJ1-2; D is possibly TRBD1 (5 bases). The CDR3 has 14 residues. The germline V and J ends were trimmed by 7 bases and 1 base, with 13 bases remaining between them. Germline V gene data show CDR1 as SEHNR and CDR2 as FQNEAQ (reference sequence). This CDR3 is CASTVQGGNYGYTF. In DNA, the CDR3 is TGTGCCAGCACTGTTCAGGGCGGTAACTATGGCTACACCTTC.

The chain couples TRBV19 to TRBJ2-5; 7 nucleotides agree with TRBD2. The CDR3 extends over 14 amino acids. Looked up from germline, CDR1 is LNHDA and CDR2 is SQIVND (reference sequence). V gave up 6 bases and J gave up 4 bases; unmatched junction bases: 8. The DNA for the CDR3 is TGTGCCAGTAGCCCTCGGACTAGAGGAGAGACCCAGTACTTC. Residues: CASSPRTRGETQYF.